The text below deals with one T cell receptor (beta chain). The germline V gene has CDR1 MNHEY and CDR2 SVGAGI. V was clipped by 0 bases and J by 7 bases, with 12 bases between them. The CDR3 is made up of 15 amino acids. The data stem from a study of T cell responses to AZD1222 COVID-19 vaccine. TCRdb keeps only in-frame clones here, not all; method: immunoSEQ multiplex PCR. Of about 130,000 clones listed, around 87% are singletons. This specimen was peripheral blood, taken on day 0 of AZD1222 vaccination. The sequence was obtained from an adult in good health. The V gene is TRBV6-5, the J gene TRBJ1-4; D call uncertain. The CDR3 loop reads CASSYSIVGSEKLFF. In DNA form, the CDR3 reads TGTGCCAGCAGTTACTCGATAGTTGGGAGTGAAAAACTGTTTTTT.